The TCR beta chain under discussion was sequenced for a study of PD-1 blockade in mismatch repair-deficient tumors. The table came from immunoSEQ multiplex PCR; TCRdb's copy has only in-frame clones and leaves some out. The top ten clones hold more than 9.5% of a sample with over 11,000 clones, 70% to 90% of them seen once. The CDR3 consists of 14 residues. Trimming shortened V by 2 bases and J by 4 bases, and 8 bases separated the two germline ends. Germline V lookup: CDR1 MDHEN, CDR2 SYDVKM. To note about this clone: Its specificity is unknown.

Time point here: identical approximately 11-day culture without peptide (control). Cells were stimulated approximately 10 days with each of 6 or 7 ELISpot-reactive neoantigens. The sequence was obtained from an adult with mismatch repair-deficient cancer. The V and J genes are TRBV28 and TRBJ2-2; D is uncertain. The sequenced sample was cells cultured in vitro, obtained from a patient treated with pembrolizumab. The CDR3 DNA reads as TGTGCCAGCAGTTTAAGCCAGACCACCGGGGAGCTGTTTTTT. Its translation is CASSLSQTTGELFF.